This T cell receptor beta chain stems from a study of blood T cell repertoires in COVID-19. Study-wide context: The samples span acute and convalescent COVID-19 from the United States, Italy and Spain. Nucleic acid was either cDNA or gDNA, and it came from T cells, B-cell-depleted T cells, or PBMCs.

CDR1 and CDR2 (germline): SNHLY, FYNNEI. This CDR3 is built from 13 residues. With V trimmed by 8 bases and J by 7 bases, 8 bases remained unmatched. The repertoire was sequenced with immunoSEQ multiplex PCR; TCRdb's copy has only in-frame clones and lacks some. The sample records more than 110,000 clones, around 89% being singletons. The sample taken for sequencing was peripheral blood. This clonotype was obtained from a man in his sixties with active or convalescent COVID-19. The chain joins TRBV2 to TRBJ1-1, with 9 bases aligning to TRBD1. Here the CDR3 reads CASRGTGSNEAFF. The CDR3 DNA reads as TGTGCCAGCCGGGGGACAGGGTCGAATGAAGCTTTCTTT.